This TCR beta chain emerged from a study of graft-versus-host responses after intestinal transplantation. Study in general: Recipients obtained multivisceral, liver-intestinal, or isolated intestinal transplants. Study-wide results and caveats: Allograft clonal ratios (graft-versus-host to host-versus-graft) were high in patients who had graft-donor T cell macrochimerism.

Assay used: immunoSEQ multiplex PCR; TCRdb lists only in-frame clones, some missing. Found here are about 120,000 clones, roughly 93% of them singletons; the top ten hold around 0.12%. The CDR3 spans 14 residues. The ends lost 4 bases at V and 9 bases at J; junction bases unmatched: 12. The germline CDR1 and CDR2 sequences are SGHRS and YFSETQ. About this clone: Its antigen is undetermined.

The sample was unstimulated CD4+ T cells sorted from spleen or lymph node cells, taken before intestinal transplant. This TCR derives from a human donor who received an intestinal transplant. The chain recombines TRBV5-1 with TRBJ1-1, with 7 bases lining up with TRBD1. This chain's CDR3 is CASSPDYMTGKAFF. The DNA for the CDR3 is TGCGCCAGCAGCCCCGACTATATGACAGGGAAAGCTTTCTTT.